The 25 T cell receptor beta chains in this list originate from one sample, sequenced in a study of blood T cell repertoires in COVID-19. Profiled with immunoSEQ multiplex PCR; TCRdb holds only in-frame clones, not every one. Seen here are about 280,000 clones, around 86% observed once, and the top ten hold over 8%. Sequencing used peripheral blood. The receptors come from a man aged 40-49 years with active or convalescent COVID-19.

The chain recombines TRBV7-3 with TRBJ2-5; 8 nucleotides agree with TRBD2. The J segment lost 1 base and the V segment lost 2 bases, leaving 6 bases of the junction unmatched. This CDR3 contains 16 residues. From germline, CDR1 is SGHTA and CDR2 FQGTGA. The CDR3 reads CASSLGIAGLQETQYF. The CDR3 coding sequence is TGTGCCAGCAGCTTAGGGATAGCGGGACTCCAAGAGACCCAGTACTTC.

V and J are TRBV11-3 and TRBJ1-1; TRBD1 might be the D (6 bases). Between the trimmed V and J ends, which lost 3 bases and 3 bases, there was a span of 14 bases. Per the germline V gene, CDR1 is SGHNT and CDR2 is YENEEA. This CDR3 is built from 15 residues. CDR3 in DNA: TGTGCCAGCAGCTTGAGGGGGGGAGTGGACACTGAAGCTTTCTTT. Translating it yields CASSLRGGVDTEAFF.

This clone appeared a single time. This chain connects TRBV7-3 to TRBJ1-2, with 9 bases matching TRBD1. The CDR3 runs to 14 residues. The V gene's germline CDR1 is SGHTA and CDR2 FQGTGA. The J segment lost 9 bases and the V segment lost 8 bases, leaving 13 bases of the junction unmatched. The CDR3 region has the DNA TGTGCCAGCCACCTTCCAAAGACAGGGGGGTGCTACACCTTC. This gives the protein CASHLPKTGGCYTF.

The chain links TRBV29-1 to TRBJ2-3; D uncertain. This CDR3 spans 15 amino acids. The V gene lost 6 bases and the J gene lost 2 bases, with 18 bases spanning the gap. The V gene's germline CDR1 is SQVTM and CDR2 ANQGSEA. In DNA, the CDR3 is TGCAGCGTGGCCCTTTTGGCTCAGGTCACAGATACGCAGTATTTT. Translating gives CSVALLAQVTDTQYF.

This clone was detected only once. DNA of the CDR3: TGTGCCAGTGCCAAAAATCAGGGGAGCAATCAGCCCCAGCATTTT. Amino acids: CASAKNQGSNQPQHF. The V and J genes are TRBV19 and TRBJ1-5; tentatively, D is TRBD1 (6 bases). Germline V lookup: CDR1 LNHDA, CDR2 SQIVND (reference sequence). This CDR3 comprises 15 residues. The V end was cut by 8 bases, the J end by 1 base, with 15 bases between.

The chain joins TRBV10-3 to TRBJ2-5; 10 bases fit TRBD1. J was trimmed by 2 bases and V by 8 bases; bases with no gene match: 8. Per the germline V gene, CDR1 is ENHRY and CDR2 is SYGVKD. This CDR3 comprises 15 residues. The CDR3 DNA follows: TGTGCCATCCGATCAGGGACAGGGGTACAAGAGACCCAGTACTTC. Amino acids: CAIRSGTGVQETQYF.

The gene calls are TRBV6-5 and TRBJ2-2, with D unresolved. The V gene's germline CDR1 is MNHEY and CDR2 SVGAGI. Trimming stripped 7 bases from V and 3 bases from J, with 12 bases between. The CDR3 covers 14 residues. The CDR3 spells CASTPARDTGELFF. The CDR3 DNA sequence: TGTGCCAGCACCCCCGCCCGGGACACCGGGGAGCTGTTTTTT.

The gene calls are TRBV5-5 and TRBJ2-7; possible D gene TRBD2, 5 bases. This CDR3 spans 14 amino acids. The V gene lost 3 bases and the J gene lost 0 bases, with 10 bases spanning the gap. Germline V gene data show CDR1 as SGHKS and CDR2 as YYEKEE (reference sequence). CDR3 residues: CASSSIGSSYEQYF. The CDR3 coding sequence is TGTGCCAGCAGCTCAATTGGGAGCTCCTACGAGCAGTACTTC.

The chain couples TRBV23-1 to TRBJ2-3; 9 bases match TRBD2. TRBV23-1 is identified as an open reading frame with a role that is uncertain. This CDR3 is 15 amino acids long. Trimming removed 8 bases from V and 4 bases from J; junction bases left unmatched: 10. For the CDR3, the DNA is TGCGCCAGCCGGTTGGGACTAGCAAGCGCAGATACGCAGTATTTT. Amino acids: CASRLGLASADTQYF.

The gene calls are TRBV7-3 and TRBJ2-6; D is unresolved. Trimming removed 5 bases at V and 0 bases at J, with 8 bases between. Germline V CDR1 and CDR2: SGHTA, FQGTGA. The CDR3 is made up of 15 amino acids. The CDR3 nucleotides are TGTGCCAGCAGCCCGGGTGGCTCTGGGGCCAACGTCCTGACTTTC. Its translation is CASSPGGSGANVLTF.

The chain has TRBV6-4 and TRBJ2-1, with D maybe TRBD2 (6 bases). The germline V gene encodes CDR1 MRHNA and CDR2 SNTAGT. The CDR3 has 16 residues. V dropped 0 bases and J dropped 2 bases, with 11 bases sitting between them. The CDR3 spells CASSDSETRAYNEQFF. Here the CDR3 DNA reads TGTGCCAGCAGTGACTCGGAGACTAGGGCCTACAATGAGCAGTTCTTC.

DNA for the CDR3: TGTGCCAGCAGCGCGACTAGCGGGACCTCCTACGAGCAGTACTTC. It encodes CASSATSGTSYEQYF. V and J are TRBV9 and TRBJ2-7; TRBD2 aligns across 11 bases. Germline lookup yields CDR1 SGDLS and CDR2 YYNGEE. The junction had 2 bases not matched to a gene; V was cut back by 3 bases and J by 0 bases. The CDR3 totals 15 residues.

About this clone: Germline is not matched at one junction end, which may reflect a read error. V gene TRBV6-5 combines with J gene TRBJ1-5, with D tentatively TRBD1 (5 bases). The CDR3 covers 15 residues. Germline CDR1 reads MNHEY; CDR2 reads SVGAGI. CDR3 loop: CASSPRDSGNRPQHF. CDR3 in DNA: TGTGCCAGCAGCCCCAGGGATTCCGGCAATCGGCCCCAGCATTTT.

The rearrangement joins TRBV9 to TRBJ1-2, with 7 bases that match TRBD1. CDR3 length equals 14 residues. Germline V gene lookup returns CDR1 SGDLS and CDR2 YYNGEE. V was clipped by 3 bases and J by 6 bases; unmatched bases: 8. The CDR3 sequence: CASSEGGANNGYTF. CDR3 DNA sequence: TGTGCCAGCAGCGAAGGGGGCGCAAATAATGGCTACACCTTC.

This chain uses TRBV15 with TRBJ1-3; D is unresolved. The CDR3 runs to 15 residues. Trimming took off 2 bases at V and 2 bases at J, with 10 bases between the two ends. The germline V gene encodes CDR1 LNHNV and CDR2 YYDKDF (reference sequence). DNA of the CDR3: TGTGCCACCAGCAGACTTGTGGGAGCTGGAAACACCATATATTTT. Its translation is CATSRLVGAGNTIYF.

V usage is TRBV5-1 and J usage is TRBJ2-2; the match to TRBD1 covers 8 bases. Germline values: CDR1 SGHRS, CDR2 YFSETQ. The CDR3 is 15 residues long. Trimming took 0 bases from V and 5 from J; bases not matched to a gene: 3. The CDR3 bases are TGCGCCAGCAGCTTGGGAACAGGGGGGACCGGGGAGCTGTTTTTT. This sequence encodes CASSLGTGGTGELFF.

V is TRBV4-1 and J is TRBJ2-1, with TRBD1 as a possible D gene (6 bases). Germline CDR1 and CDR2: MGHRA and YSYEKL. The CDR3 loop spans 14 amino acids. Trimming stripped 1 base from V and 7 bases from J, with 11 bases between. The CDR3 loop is CASSQVAGVNEQFF. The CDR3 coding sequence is TGCGCCAGCAGCCAAGTGGCAGGGGTAAATGAGCAGTTCTTC.

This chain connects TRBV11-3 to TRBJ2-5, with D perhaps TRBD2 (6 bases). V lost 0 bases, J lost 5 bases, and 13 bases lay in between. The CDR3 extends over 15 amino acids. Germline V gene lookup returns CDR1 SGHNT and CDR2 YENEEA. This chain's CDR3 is CASSLDSFGSETQYF. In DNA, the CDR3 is TGTGCCAGCAGCTTAGATTCTTTCGGGAGCGAGACCCAGTACTTC.

The CDR3 region has the DNA TGCGCCAGCAGCGAACAGGGACAAGGAGCTTTCTTT. This translates into CASSEQGQGAFF. This chain links TRBV5-1 with TRBJ1-1; D might be TRBD1 (6 bases). CDR3 length: 12 amino acids. Germline V gene data show CDR1 as SGHRS and CDR2 as YFSETQ. V was trimmed by 4 bases and J by 10 bases, leaving 14 bases between them.

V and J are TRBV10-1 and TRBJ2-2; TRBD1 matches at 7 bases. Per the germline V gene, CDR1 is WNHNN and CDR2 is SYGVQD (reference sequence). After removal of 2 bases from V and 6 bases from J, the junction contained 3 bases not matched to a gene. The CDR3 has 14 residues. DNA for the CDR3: TGCGCCAGCAGTGAGGACAGGGTTTCCGGGGAGCTGTTTTTT. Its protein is CASSEDRVSGELFF.

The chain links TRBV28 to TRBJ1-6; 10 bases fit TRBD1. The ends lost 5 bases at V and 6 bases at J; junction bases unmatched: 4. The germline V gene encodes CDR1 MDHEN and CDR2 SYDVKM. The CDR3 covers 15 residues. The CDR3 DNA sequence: TGTGCCAGCAGTACCGGACAGGGGGGTAATTCACCCCTCCACTTT. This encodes CASSTGQGGNSPLHF. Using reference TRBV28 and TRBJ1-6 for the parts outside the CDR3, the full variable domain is DVKVTQSSRYLVKRTGEKVFLECVQDMDHENMFWYRQDPGLGLRLIYFSYDVKMKEKGDIPEGYSVSREKKERFSLILESASTNQTSMYLCASSTGQGGNSPLHFGNGTRLTVT.

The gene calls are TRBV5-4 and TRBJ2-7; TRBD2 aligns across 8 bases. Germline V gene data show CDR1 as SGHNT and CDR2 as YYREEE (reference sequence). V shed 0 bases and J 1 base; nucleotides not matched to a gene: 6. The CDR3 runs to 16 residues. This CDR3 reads CASSLGLAIDSYEQYF. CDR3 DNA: TGTGCCAGCAGCTTGGGACTAGCGATTGATTCCTACGAGCAGTACTTC.

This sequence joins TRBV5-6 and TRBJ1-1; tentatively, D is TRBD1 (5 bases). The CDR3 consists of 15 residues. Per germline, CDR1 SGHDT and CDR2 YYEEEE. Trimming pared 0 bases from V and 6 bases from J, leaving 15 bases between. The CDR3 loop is CASSLVAGGVSEAFF. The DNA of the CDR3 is TGTGCCAGCAGCTTGGTGGCGGGGGGAGTATCTGAAGCTTTCTTT.

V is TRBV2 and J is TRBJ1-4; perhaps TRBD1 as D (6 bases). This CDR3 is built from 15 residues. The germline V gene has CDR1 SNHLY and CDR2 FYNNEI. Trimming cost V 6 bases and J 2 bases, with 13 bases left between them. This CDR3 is CASRVQGITNEKLFF. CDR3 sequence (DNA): TGTGCCAGCAGAGTCCAGGGGATCACTAATGAAAAACTGTTTTTT.

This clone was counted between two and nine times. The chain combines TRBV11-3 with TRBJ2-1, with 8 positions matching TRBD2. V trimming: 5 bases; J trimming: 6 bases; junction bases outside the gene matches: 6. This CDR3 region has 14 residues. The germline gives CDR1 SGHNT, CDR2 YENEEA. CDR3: CASSLGLGGNEQFF. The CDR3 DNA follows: TGTGCCAGCAGCCTGGGACTAGGGGGCAATGAGCAGTTCTTC.